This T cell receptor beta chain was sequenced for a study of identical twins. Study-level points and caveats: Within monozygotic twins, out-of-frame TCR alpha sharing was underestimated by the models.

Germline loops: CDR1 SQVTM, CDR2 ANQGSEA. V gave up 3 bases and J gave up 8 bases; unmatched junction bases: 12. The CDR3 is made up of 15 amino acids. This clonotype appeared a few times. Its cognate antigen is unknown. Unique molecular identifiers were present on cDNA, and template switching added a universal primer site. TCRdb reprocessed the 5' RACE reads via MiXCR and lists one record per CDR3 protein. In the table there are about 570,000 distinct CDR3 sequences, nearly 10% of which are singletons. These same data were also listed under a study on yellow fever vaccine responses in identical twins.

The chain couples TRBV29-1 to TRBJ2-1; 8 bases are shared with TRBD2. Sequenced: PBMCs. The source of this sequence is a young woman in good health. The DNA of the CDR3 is TGCAGCGTTGAGACGACAGAGCGGGAGAATCATGAGCAGTTCTTC. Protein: CSVETTERENHEQFF.